The subject of this entry is one T cell receptor beta chain. As yet, its antigen is unknown. The data were taken from a study of cytomegalovirus exposure and HLA in healthy donors. Study-level findings and limits: The investigators catalogued 150 or so TCR beta chains as cytomegalovirus-associated.

Method: immunoSEQ multiplex PCR; TCRdb's copy keeps in-frame clones and lacks some. Of some 180,000 clones listed, around nine tenths were seen once; the top ten hold roughly 6.6%. J was trimmed by 7 bases and V by 2 bases; bases with no gene match: 6. The length of the CDR3 is 17 residues. Germline assignment: CDR1 SGHTA and CDR2 FQGNSA. Sequenced sample: PBMCs. The chain employs TRBV7-2 and TRBJ2-1; TRBD2 aligns across 15 bases. This sequence originates from a man aged 25-40 years in good health and CMV-seropositive. CDR3 sequence: CASSLRGLAGGRNEQFF. Written as DNA, the CDR3 is TGTGCCAGCAGCTTACGGGGACTAGCGGGAGGACGTAATGAGCAGTTCTTC.